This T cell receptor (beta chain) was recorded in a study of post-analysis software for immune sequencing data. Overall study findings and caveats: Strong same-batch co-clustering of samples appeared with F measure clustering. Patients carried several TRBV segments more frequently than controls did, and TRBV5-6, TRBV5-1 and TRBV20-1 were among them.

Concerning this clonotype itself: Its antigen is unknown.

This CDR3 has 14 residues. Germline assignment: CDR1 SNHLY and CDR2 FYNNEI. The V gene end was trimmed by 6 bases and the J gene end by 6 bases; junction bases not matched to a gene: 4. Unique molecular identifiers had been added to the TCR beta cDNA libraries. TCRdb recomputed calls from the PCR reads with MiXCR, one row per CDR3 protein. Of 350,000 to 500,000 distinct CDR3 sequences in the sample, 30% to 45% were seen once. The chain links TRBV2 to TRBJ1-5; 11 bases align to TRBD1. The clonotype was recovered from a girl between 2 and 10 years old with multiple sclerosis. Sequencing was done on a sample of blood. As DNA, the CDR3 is TGTGCCAGCAGACCGGGACAGGGGGTTCAGCCCCAGCATTTT. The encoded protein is CASRPGQGVQPQHF.